What follows describes a single T cell receptor beta chain. Antigen unknown. Through a sample-barcoded 5' primer and a J-beta primer mix, a second PCR was run for roughly 6 to 11 cycles. All samples gave at least 2.5 million CDR3-containing paired-end reads. TCRdb ran MiXCR on the 5' RACE reads and lists one entry per CDR3 protein. The sample has about 1.7 million distinct CDR3 sequences; over 25% are singletons. Each sample provided at least 5 micrograms of extracted total RNA. This record comes from a study of blood T cells in healthy people across ages. Study overall: About one barcoded beta molecule was captured per two T cells (by template switching).

Study conclusions and caveats: Percentage of naive T cells showed a strong correlation with TCR beta diversity.

This sequence was found in a woman aged 25 to 45 in good health. The sequenced sample was blood.

The CDR3 reads CASSFQREETQYF. Written as DNA, the CDR3 is TGCGCCAGCAGCTTTCAAAGGGAAGAGACCCAGTACTTC. V is TRBV5-1 and J is TRBJ2-5; D unresolved. The germline gives CDR1 SGHRS, CDR2 YFSETQ. This CDR3 region has 13 residues. Between the trimmed V and J ends, which lost 2 bases and 3 bases, there was a span of 8 bases.